This TCR beta chain was sequenced for a study of lymphopenia after photon versus proton radiotherapy. General study findings and limits: Post-nadir diversity loss with photons came from oligoclonal expansion, particularly CD8+ Temra cells.

V was pared by 0 bases and J by 0 bases, with 6 bases between. The germline CDR1 and CDR2 sequences are LGHNA and YNFKEQ. The CDR3 runs 15 residues. Repertoires were generated with immunoSEQ multiplex PCR, while TCRdb's copy carries only in-frame clones and drops some. The table records more than 50,000 clones, 80% to 90% of them present only once. As regards this clone: Its cognate antigen is unknown.

The J gene is TRBJ1-3, the V gene TRBV4-2, with D unclear. Sequencing used peripheral blood, obtained from a patient treated with photon-based radiotherapy. The receptor was derived from a man in his fifties with gastric cancer. The CDR3 region is CASSQERSSGNTIYF. In DNA form, the CDR3 reads TGTGCCAGCAGCCAAGAAAGAAGCTCTGGAAACACCATATATTTT.